This TCR beta chain originates from a study of tumor-infiltrating lymphocytes in primary liver carcinoma. Overall study context: The cohort consisted of patients whose primary liver carcinoma was surgically resected. Whole-study results and caveats: Overlap in tumor-adjacent and tumor-blood pairs fell below that of tumor region pairs.

TCR beta cDNA came from roughly 550 ng total RNA, primed with a constant-region primer. Libraries for TCR beta were built through three nested multiplex PCR rounds, which together made up a slightly modified ARM-PCR procedure. Each of the first two PCR rounds ran approximately 11 cycles with TRBV1-TRBV30 forward and C-beta reverse primers. In TCRdb, the multiplex PCR reads were re-called with MiXCR into one record per CDR3 protein. The sample lists roughly 180,000 distinct CDR3 sequences; 60% were seen once. In regard to this clonotype: Its antigen is not known.

Germline assignment: CDR1 SGHAT and CDR2 FQNNGV. Trimming removed 3 bases from V and 7 bases from J, with 19 bases in between. The CDR3 runs to 15 residues. Unsorted whole blood yielded blood RNA, and germline DNA was extracted as well. Presurgery, approximately 3.9 milliliters of peripheral blood were collected. The origin of this receptor is a man aged 40-49 years with primary liver carcinoma and hepatitis B virus infection. The sample taken for sequencing was peripheral blood. The gene calls are TRBV11-2 and TRBJ2-7; D remains unclear. CDR3 DNA sequence: TGTGCCAGCAGCTTCGATTCCGTCCGGTATCAGGAGCAGTACTTC. Translation: CASSFDSVRYQEQYF.